The 21 T cell receptor beta chains given below trace back to one sample, sequenced in a study of shared clonotypes between healthy human individuals. Terminally differentiated effector memory CD45RA+ cells were left out of the naive CD8 fraction, which was CD45RO-negative and positively selected for CCR7. Generated by immunoSEQ multiplex PCR, the TCRdb table keeps only in-frame clones and is missing some. The sample holds about 820,000 clones, around 92% seen once. The sample consisted of naive CD8+ T cells sorted from blood. The receptors stem from a man younger than 45 in good health.

The CDR3 protein is CASRERDGAAKETQYF. CDR3 in DNA: TGCGCCAGCAGAGAAAGAGATGGAGCGGCGAAAGAGACCCAGTACTTC. The J gene is TRBJ2-5, the V gene TRBV5-1, with TRBD2 as a possible D gene (5 bases). CDR3 length: 16 residues. Germline loops: CDR1 SGHRS, CDR2 YFSETQ. V was clipped by 5 bases and J by 3 bases, with 20 bases between them.

The J gene is TRBJ2-1, the V gene TRBV19; D not certain. Germline values: CDR1 LNHDA, CDR2 SQIVND (reference sequence). V lost 2 bases and J lost 14, with 19 bases in between. The CDR3 has 14 amino acids. Written as DNA, the CDR3 is TGTGCCAGTAGTATACTCGCGACATCGAATCATAAGTTCTTC. Translating gives CASSILATSNHKFF.

The V call is TRBV14, the J call TRBJ2-2; D uncertain. Trimming shortened V by 0 bases and J by 7 bases, and 6 bases separated the two germline ends. CDR1 is SGHDN and CDR2 is FVKESK in the germline V gene. The CDR3 is made up of 13 amino acids. For the CDR3, the DNA is TGTGCCAGCAGCCAAGATGTCGGCGGGGAGCTGTTTTTT. It encodes CASSQDVGGELFF.

The rearrangement uses TRBV4-1 and TRBJ2-7; possibly TRBD1 for D (5 bases). The CDR3 is made up of 13 amino acids. From germline, CDR1 is MGHRA and CDR2 YSYEKL. Trimming cost V 5 bases and J 6 bases, with 14 bases left between them. CDR3 DNA: TGCGCCAGCAGCGGTGGGGCCAACGCCGAGCAGTACTTC. This sequence encodes CASSGGANAEQYF.

The CDR3 sequence: CASSSTGGPQNTEAFF. The CDR3 DNA is TGTGCCAGCAGCTCCACAGGGGGACCTCAGAACACTGAAGCTTTCTTT. The chain has TRBV7-9 and TRBJ1-1; 8 bases align to TRBD1. This CDR3 contains 16 residues. The V segment lost 4 bases and the J segment 1 base; nucleotides outside the gene matches: 8. Germline CDR1 SEHNR, CDR2 FQNEAQ (reference sequence).

The chain couples TRBV27 to TRBJ2-2; TRBD1 might be the D (6 bases). Germline loops: CDR1 MNHEY, CDR2 SMNVEV (reference sequence). This CDR3 is built from 14 residues. V dropped 6 bases and J dropped 1 base, with 9 bases sitting between them. The CDR3 reads CASRPDRNTGELFF. The CDR3 region has the DNA TGTGCCAGCAGGCCGGACAGGAACACCGGGGAGCTGTTTTTT.

The chain is built from TRBV27 and TRBJ2-7, with a weak D call TRBD2 (6 bases). CDR3 length: 12 residues. Germline V CDR1 and CDR2: MNHEY, SMNVEV (reference sequence). V lost 6 bases and J lost 3, with 9 bases in between. Here the CDR3 DNA reads TGTGCCAGCAGAGGACTACTCTACGAGCAGTACTTC. Protein product: CASRGLLYEQYF.

The chain carries TRBV6-6 and TRBJ2-5; 9 positions agree with TRBD2. V lost 3 bases and J lost 2; bases outside the gene matches: 7. Germline V gene data show CDR1 as MNHNY and CDR2 as SVGAGI (reference sequence). CDR3 size: 16 residues. CDR3 amino acids: CASSYGAGGHQETQYF. In DNA, the CDR3 is TGTGCCAGCAGTTATGGGGCGGGAGGGCATCAAGAGACCCAGTACTTC.

This clone was detected only once. The rearrangement links TRBV7-9 to TRBJ2-7; 8 nucleotides match TRBD1. The length of the CDR3 is 16 residues. The germline gives CDR1 SEHNR, CDR2 FQNEAQ (reference sequence). The ends lost 4 bases at V and 6 bases at J; junction bases unmatched: 14. CDR3 in DNA: TGTGCCAGCAGCTCGGGCACCGGGACAGGAAAAGGCGAGCAGTACTTC. Amino acid sequence: CASSSGTGTGKGEQYF.

CDR3 residues: CASSSLKGGSYEQYF. The DNA of the CDR3 is TGTGCCAGCAGCTCCCTGAAGGGGGGGTCCTACGAGCAGTACTTC. The chain links TRBV13 to TRBJ2-7; possibly TRBD2 for D (7 bases). Trimming stripped 4 bases from V and 1 base from J, with 14 bases between. The CDR3 covers 15 residues. Per the germline V gene, CDR1 is PRHDT and CDR2 is FYEKMQ (reference sequence). The full variable domain, rest sourced from reference TRBV13 and TRBJ2-7, is AAGVIQSPRHLIKEKRETATLKCYPIPRHDTVYWYQQGPGQDPQFLISFYEKMQSDKGSIPDRFSAQQFSDYHSELNMSSLELGDSALYFCASSSLKGGSYEQYFGPGTRLTVT.

The V and J genes are TRBV7-9 and TRBJ2-3; 10 nucleotides agree with TRBD2. V shed 5 bases, J shed 2 bases, and the junction held 7 bases outside the gene matches. Germline CDR1 SEHNR, CDR2 FQNEAQ (reference sequence). There are 16 residues in the CDR3. As DNA, the CDR3 is TGTGCCAGCAGCCCCGGGACTAGCGCTTCCACAGATACGCAGTATTTT. It translates to CASSPGTSASTDTQYF.

The V call is TRBV12-5, the J call TRBJ2-1; a possible D gene is TRBD2 (6 bases). The germline V gene has CDR1 LGHNT and CDR2 FRNRAP. The CDR3 has 14 residues. Trimming took off 6 bases at V and 4 bases at J, with 13 bases between the two ends. The CDR3 DNA reads TGTGCTAGTGGCCAACTAGCAGAGTACAATGAGCAGTTCTTC. Its translation is CASGQLAEYNEQFF. The variable domain in full, with the rest retrieved from reference TRBV12-5 and TRBJ2-1, is DARVTQTPRHKVTEMGQEVTMRCQPILGHNTVFWYRQTMMQGLELLAYFRNRAPLDDSGMPKDRFSAEMPDATLATLKIQPSEPRDSAVYFCASGQLAEYNEQFFGPGTRLTVL.

This clone is a singleton in its sample. The chain employs TRBV2 and TRBJ2-3, with TRBD2 matching 9 bases. Trimming took 6 bases from V and 2 from J; bases not matched to a gene: 6. There are 15 residues in the CDR3. In germline, CDR1 is SNHLY, CDR2 FYNNEI. The CDR3 nucleotides read TGTGCCAGCAGCAAGACTAGCGGATACACAGATACGCAGTATTTT. It translates to CASSKTSGYTDTQYF.

This clone was seen only once. This sequence joins TRBV11-2 and TRBJ2-3; possibly TRBD2 for D (5 bases). Trimming shortened V by 5 bases and J by 2 bases, and 14 bases separated the two germline ends. CDR1 and CDR2 (germline): SGHAT, FQNNGV. The CDR3 runs to 15 residues. CDR3 DNA: TGTGCCAGCAGCCATGAAGAGCGGTCCACAGATACGCAGTATTTT. Protein: CASSHEERSTDTQYF.

The rearrangement joins TRBV7-2 to TRBJ2-1; 9 nucleotides align to TRBD2. V trimming: 1 base; J trimming: 9 bases; junction bases outside the gene matches: 13. From germline, CDR1 is SGHTA and CDR2 FQGNSA. CDR3 size: 17 residues. The CDR3 sequence: CASSLDPFAGGLVEQFF. The CDR3 DNA reads TGTGCCAGCAGCTTAGACCCTTTTGCGGGAGGGTTGGTTGAGCAGTTCTTC.

This chain joins TRBV7-2 and TRBJ2-7; D unresolved. The CDR3 length is 15 residues. Deletions cut 0 bases from V and 4 bases from J, with 13 bases between. The germline V gene has CDR1 SGHTA and CDR2 FQGNSA. The CDR3 bases are TGTGCCAGCAGCTTAGCCAGGTCCGGCTTGTACGAGCAGTACTTC. Translation gives CASSLARSGLYEQYF. Combining the CDR3 with reference TRBV7-2 and TRBJ2-7 gives the whole variable domain GAGVSQSPSNKVTEKGKDVELRCDPISGHTALYWYRQSLGQGLEFLIYFQGNSAPDKSGLPSDRFSAERTGGSVSTLTIQRTQQEDSAVYLCASSLARSGLYEQYFGPGTRLTVT.

The chain carries TRBV6-5 and TRBJ1-1; D call uncertain. CDR3 size: 13 residues. Germline CDR1 is MNHEY and CDR2 is SVGAGI. Deletions cut 4 bases from V and 1 base from J, with 7 bases between. CDR3 sequence: CASSFTENTEAFF. In DNA form, the CDR3 reads TGTGCCAGCAGTTTTACAGAGAACACTGAAGCTTTCTTT.

CDR3 sequence reads: CASTSPPAGIRSGELFF. DNA for the CDR3: TGTGCCAGCACCTCCCCACCAGCGGGAATTCGAAGCGGGGAGCTGTTTTTT. This chain connects TRBV11-2 to TRBJ2-2; TRBD2 matches at 7 bases. This CDR3 comprises 17 residues. J was trimmed by 7 bases and V by 7 bases; bases with no gene match: 18. Per the germline V gene, CDR1 is SGHAT and CDR2 is FQNNGV.

This chain links TRBV6-4 with TRBJ1-1, with TRBD1 as a possible D gene (5 bases). This CDR3 contains 15 residues. From germline, CDR1 is MRHNA and CDR2 SNTAGT. Trimming cost V 2 bases and J 7 bases, with 17 bases left between them. As DNA, the CDR3 is TGTGCCAGCAGTGACAACGCAGGGACGGGAGGTGAAGCTTTCTTT. This translates into CASSDNAGTGGEAFF.

This clone has a single count. The J gene is TRBJ2-1, the V gene TRBV15, with unresolved D. Trimming cost V 6 bases and J 8 bases, with 17 bases left between them. This CDR3 contains 14 residues. In germline, CDR1 is LNHNV, CDR2 YYDKDF (reference sequence). As DNA, the CDR3 is TGTGCCACCAGTTCGTTCCTTGCTATACATGAGCAGTTCTTC. This sequence encodes CATSSFLAIHEQFF. Drawing the rest from reference TRBV15 and TRBJ2-1, the complete variable domain is DAMVIQNPRYQVTQFGKPVTLSCSQTLNHNVMYWYQQKSSQAPKLLFHYYDKDFNNEADTPDNFQSRRPNTSFCFLDIRSPGLGDTAMYLCATSSFLAIHEQFFGPGTRLTVL.

As for this clone: Sequence at one end of the junction differs from germline and may be a read error. The gene calls are TRBV5-1 and TRBJ2-7; 10 bases are shared with TRBD2. The CDR3 loop spans 14 amino acids. Germline V gene sequence: CDR1 SGHRS, CDR2 YFSETQ. CDR3 bases: TGCGCCAGCAGCTTGGAGCGGGAGGGCTACGCGCAGTACTTC. Its protein product is CASSLEREGYAQYF. Full variable domain (missing parts from reference TRBV5-1 and TRBJ2-7): KAGVTQTPRYLIKTRGQQVTLSCSPISGHRSVSWYQQTPGQGLQFLFEYFSETQRNKGNFPGRFSGRQFSNSRSEMNVSTLELGDSALYLCASSLEREGYAQYFGPGTRLTVT.